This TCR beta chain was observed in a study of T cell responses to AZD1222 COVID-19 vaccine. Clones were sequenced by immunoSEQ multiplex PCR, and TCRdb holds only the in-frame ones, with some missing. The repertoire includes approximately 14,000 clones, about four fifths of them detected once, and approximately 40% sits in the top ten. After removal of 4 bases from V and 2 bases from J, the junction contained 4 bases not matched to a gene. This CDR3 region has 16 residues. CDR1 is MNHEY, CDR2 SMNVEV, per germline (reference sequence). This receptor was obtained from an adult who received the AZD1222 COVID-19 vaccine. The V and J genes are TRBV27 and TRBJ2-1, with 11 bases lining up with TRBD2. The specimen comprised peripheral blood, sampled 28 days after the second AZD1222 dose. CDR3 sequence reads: CASSSRLAGTYNEQFF. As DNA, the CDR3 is TGTGCCAGCAGTTCGCGACTAGCGGGGACCTACAATGAGCAGTTCTTC.